These 9 T cell receptor beta chains came from one sample sequenced in a study of blood T cell repertoires in COVID-19 (dated by TCRdb to 2019 to 2021). Libraries came from the immunoSEQ multiplex PCR assay. TCRdb took this table from immuneACCESS and kept in-frame rearrangements with V and J called. Such tables lack part of the clones; where checked against another copy, unresolved V genes explain under half of the gap, and the rest is unexplained. The table for this sample lists roughly 70,000 clones; roughly 80% of them were counted only once. Around 28% of the sample is held by the ten biggest clonotypes. Sequenced material: peripheral blood. The receptors originated from a human donor in a cohort sampled during active COVID-19.

The genes are TRBV5-1 and TRBJ2-1, with a tentative D call TRBD1 (6 bases). CDR3 length equals 14 residues. V was shortened by 4 bases and J by 0 bases, with 8 bases between the two germline ends. Germline lookup yields CDR1 SGHRS and CDR2 YFSETQ. CDR3 loop: CASSVDSSYNEQFF. CDR3 DNA sequence: TGCGCCAGCAGCGTGGACAGCTCCTACAATGAGCAGTTCTTC.

The V and J genes are TRBV18 and TRBJ1-1, with 7 bases identical to TRBD1. The CDR3 loop spans 12 amino acids. The V gene's germline CDR1 is KGHSH and CDR2 LQKENI. V shed 1 base, J shed 8 bases, and the junction held 1 base outside the gene matches. The CDR3 loop is CASSPQQGEAFF. The CDR3 DNA reads TGTGCCAGCTCACCACAACAGGGGGAAGCTTTCTTT.

This rearrangement joins TRBV6-5 to TRBJ2-5, with D perhaps TRBD2 (6 bases). The CDR3 sequence is 13 residues long. With 2 bases removed from V and 7 bases from J, the gap between germline ends came to 11 bases. The germline V gene has CDR1 MNHEY and CDR2 SVGAGI. CDR3 in DNA: TGTGCCAGCAGTTACGGGGGGACGGGGACCCAGTACTTC. Translating it yields CASSYGGTGTQYF.

This clone was recorded once. The J gene is TRBJ1-2, the V gene TRBV18, with a weak D call TRBD1 (6 bases). Germline values: CDR1 KGHSH, CDR2 LQKENI. The V end lost 2 bases, the J end lost 8 bases, and 12 bases lay between the germline ends. The CDR3 is 13 amino acids. The CDR3 DNA sequence: TGTGCCAGCTCACCAAGGGACATAGGGGGCTACACCTTC. As protein: CASSPRDIGGYTF.

The V call is TRBV9, the J call TRBJ1-6; 7 bases are a match to TRBD1. V lost 3 bases, J lost 8 bases, and 5 bases stayed unmatched. The CDR3 runs 14 residues. Germline V gene sequence: CDR1 SGDLS, CDR2 YYNGEE. CDR3 coding DNA: TGTGCCAGCAGCGCAAGGACAGGCGATTCACCCCTCCACTTT. It is translated as CASSARTGDSPLHF.

This clone has just one count. The chain carries TRBV7-9 and TRBJ1-3; the D is unclear. V was shortened by 4 bases and J by 2 bases, with 9 bases between the two germline ends. The germline CDR1 and CDR2 sequences are SEHNR and FQNEAQ (reference sequence). The CDR3 has 14 amino acids. The CDR3 region has the DNA TGTGCCAGCAGCTCTGGTGGAGCTGGAAACACCATATATTTT. It is translated as CASSSGGAGNTIYF.

The chain carries TRBV5-1 and TRBJ2-5; tentatively, D is TRBD2 (5 bases). Germline V CDR1 and CDR2: SGHRS, YFSETQ. This CDR3 contains 15 residues. V lost 5 bases to trimming and J lost 1 base, with 15 bases between them. CDR3 sequence: CASRPATIPQETQYF. The CDR3 coding sequence is TGCGCCAGCAGACCTGCGACTATCCCCCAAGAGACCCAGTACTTC.

This clone was seen more than once but under ten times. Written as DNA, the CDR3 is TGTGCCAGCAGCTTAGTGGGGAGGGCAGGAGATTGCACCTTC. Translating gives CASSLVGRAGDCTF. The V and J genes are TRBV7-2 and TRBJ1-2, with no clear D. Germline loops: CDR1 SGHTA, CDR2 FQGNSA. The CDR3 is 14 residues long. V lost 1 base, J lost 13 bases, and 19 bases lay in between.

This chain uses TRBV5-4 with TRBJ1-4; 9 nucleotides line up with TRBD1. V trimming: 0 bases; J trimming: 2 bases; junction bases outside the gene matches: 5. This CDR3 has 17 amino acids. CDR1 SGHNT and CDR2 YYREEE come from the germline V gene (reference sequence). CDR3 nucleotides: TGTGCCAGCAGCTTGGAGGGGACAGGGCGGACTAATGAAAAACTGTTTTTT. Encoded protein: CASSLEGTGRTNEKLFF.